Presented here are 4 T cell receptor beta chains from one specimen sequenced in a study of T cells in Graves' hyperthyroidism and ophthalmopathy. Researchers amplified the TCR beta CDR3 regions from RNA transcripts. In the first-round RT-PCR of the TCR CDR3, the HTBI primer set was used. MiXCR was run by TCRdb on the multiplex PCR reads, yielding one entry per CDR3 protein. Among approximately 620,000 distinct CDR3 sequences listed, more than 15% were seen once. Input material: blood. Receptors originate from a woman aged 40 to 50 with Graves' ophthalmopathy.

This clonotype turned up a few times. The genes are TRBV30 and TRBJ1-5; the D is unclear. The CDR3 contains 12 residues. V gave up 0 bases and J gave up 7 bases, with 7 bases separating them. The germline V gene has CDR1 GTSNPN and CDR2 SVGIG (reference sequence). The CDR3 spells CAWSVMGQPQHF. CDR3 coding DNA: TGTGCCTGGAGTGTAATGGGGCAGCCCCAGCATTTT.

V gene TRBV10-3 combines with J gene TRBJ2-3; D is undetermined. The CDR3 contains 14 residues. V lost 2 bases, J lost 2 bases, and 8 bases lay in between. Germline assignment: CDR1 ENHRY and CDR2 SYGVKD. The CDR3 protein is CAISEGRTTDTQYF. The CDR3 DNA is TGTGCCATCAGTGAGGGCAGAACCACAGATACGCAGTATTTT.

The chain recombines TRBV7-9 with TRBJ2-1; 7 bases are a match to TRBD1. This CDR3 is 14 amino acids long. Germline loops: CDR1 SEHNR, CDR2 FQNEAQ (reference sequence). Trimming at V came to 5 bases and at J to 9 bases, leaving 10 bases not matched to a gene. The CDR3 nucleotides read TGTGCCAGCAGCCAAGTTGAGGGGGCGGTTGAGCAGTTCTTC. Translating it yields CASSQVEGAVEQFF.

This clonotype was observed at least ten times. As DNA, the CDR3 is TGTGCCAGCAGCCTCCCCGGGACGGTGAACACTGAAGCTTTCTTT. Its protein is CASSLPGTVNTEAFF. The chain is built from TRBV28 and TRBJ1-1, with TRBD1 as a possible D gene (5 bases). This CDR3 is 15 amino acids long. V gave up 6 bases and J gave up 0 bases, with 14 bases separating them. Per the germline V gene, CDR1 is MDHEN and CDR2 is SYDVKM.